This T cell receptor beta chain was observed in a study of blood T cell repertoires in COVID-19. Looking at the study overall: Sample material is recorded as cDNA or gDNA derived from T cells, B-cell-depleted T cells, or PBMCs.

Original processing notes: Reference gene primers were amplified, and this amplification served to estimate nucleated cell counts. The data were produced by immunoSEQ multiplex PCR, yet TCRdb's version contains in-frame clones alone and is incomplete. V and J calls and clone size are those listed in that table; D and trimming were worked out from the DNA. The sample carries hundreds of thousands of clones, 70% to 90% recorded once. Germline CDR1 is SGHRS and CDR2 is YFSETQ. Trimming at V came to 4 bases and at J to 3 bases, leaving 7 bases not matched to a gene. This CDR3 spans 16 amino acids. Sequenced input: peripheral blood. V and J are TRBV5-1 and TRBJ2-7; 13 positions match TRBD2. The clonotype comes from a man aged 35 to 55 with acute or convalescent COVID-19. CDR3 DNA sequence: TGCGCCAGCAGCCCCGGGACTAGCGGGATGGGCTACGAGCAGTACTTC. It translates to CASSPGTSGMGYEQYF.